The 15 T cell receptor beta chains listed next were all sequenced from one sample in a study of CD8+ T cells in alopecia areata. Treatment here: oral pan-JAK inhibitor, 5-10 mg twice daily. RNA extraction was followed by reverse transcription into cDNA, which acted as the sequencing template. Profiled with immunoSEQ multiplex PCR; TCRdb holds only in-frame clones, not every one. The top ten clones hold 9.5% to 15% of a sample with some 120,000 clones, approximately 54% of them seen once. The sample in question was CD8+ T cells sorted from blood, obtained at week 24, from a patient treated with tofacitinib. The receptor set was obtained from a human donor with alopecia areata.

The rearrangement joins TRBV7-9 to TRBJ2-5, with D possibly TRBD2 on 6 matching bases. This CDR3 comprises 14 residues. V gave up 6 bases and J gave up 1 base, with 12 bases separating them. Germline-derived CDR1 and CDR2 are SEHNR and FQNEAQ (reference sequence). CDR3 nucleotide sequence: TGTGCCAGCAGAATACTAGCATCCCAAGAGACCCAGTACTTC. Translating it yields CASRILASQETQYF. Combining the CDR3 with reference TRBV7-9 and TRBJ2-5 gives the whole variable domain DTGVSQNPRHKITKRGQNVTFRCDPISEHNRLYWYRQTLGQGPEFLTYFQNEAQLEKSRLLSDRFSAERPKGSFSTLEIQRTEQGDSAMYLCASRILASQETQYFGPGTRLLVL.

The chain combines TRBV29-1 with TRBJ1-1, with D tentatively TRBD1 (6 bases). Trimming took off 7 bases at V and 4 bases at J, with 16 bases between the two ends. This CDR3 has 13 residues. CDR1 SQVTM and CDR2 ANQGSEA come from the germline V gene. This CDR3 is CSASGGHGTEAFF. CDR3 DNA: TGCAGCGCCTCGGGGGGGCACGGCACTGAAGCTTTCTTT.

The rearrangement joins TRBV5-6 to TRBJ1-2; 7 bases fit TRBD1. V gave up 3 bases and J gave up 5 bases; unmatched junction bases: 13. This CDR3 comprises 16 residues. The germline V gene encodes CDR1 SGHDT and CDR2 YYEEEE. This CDR3 reads CASSSDREDRAYGYTF. CDR3 DNA sequence: TGTGCCAGCAGCTCCGACAGGGAAGATAGGGCATATGGCTACACCTTC.

This chain connects TRBV27 to TRBJ2-5; the match to TRBD2 covers 9 bases. The germline CDR1 and CDR2 sequences are MNHEY and SMNVEV (reference sequence). The CDR3 is 16 amino acids. V dropped 6 bases and J dropped 4; count of bases not matched to a gene: 12. The CDR3 sequence: CASSHLGLAGTETQYF. CDR3 sequence (DNA): TGTGCCAGCAGCCATCTCGGGCTAGCGGGGACAGAGACCCAGTACTTC.

The rearrangement uses TRBV9 and TRBJ1-2, with 7 nucleotides matching TRBD1. The CDR3 loop spans 15 amino acids. V was clipped by 4 bases and J by 0 bases; unmatched bases: 6. Germline lookup yields CDR1 SGDLS and CDR2 YYNGEE. The CDR3 DNA sequence: TGTGCCAGCAGCCTGGGACAGTCAGCTAACTATGGCTACACCTTC. The encoded protein is CASSLGQSANYGYTF.

This clone showed up just a few times. The chain has TRBV7-9 and TRBJ1-3, with TRBD1 as a possible D gene (5 bases). Trimming cost V 5 bases and J 0 bases, with 17 bases left between them. From germline, CDR1 is SEHNR and CDR2 FQNEAQ (reference sequence). The CDR3 is 17 residues long. The CDR3 sequence: CASSRDRTSVSGNTIYF. The CDR3 nucleotides read TGTGCCAGCAGCCGCGACCGGACATCCGTCTCTGGAAACACCATATATTTT.

The V call is TRBV27, the J call TRBJ2-3; 12 bases map to TRBD2. Germline CDR1 reads MNHEY; CDR2 reads SMNVEV (reference sequence). V lost 4 bases, J lost 6 bases, and 5 bases stayed unmatched. The CDR3 sequence is 15 residues long. This CDR3 reads CASSSRLAGADTQYF. CDR3 nucleotides: TGTGCCAGCAGTTCCCGACTAGCGGGGGCTGATACGCAGTATTTT.

The rearrangement uses TRBV27 and TRBJ1-5; no reliable D call. Germline V CDR1 and CDR2: MNHEY, SMNVEV (reference sequence). The V end lost 6 bases, the J end lost 4 bases, and 1 base lay between the germline ends. This CDR3 spans 10 amino acids. This CDR3 is CASRNQPQHF. CDR3 nucleotides: TGTGCCAGCAGAAATCAGCCCCAGCATTTT.

The chain employs TRBV9 and TRBJ1-2; TRBD1 aligns across 7 bases. The trim removed 3 bases at V and 5 bases at J, leaving 10 bases unmatched. Germline V gene sequence: CDR1 SGDLS, CDR2 YYNGEE. The CDR3 has 15 residues. The CDR3 DNA sequence: TGTGCCAGCAGCGCCGGTGTCGGGACAGATTATGGCTACACCTTC. Its protein product is CASSAGVGTDYGYTF.

This clone was counted between two and nine times. This rearrangement joins TRBV6-4 to TRBJ2-4; 12 nucleotides match TRBD2. The ends lost 8 bases at V and 6 bases at J; junction bases unmatched: 14. Germline loops: CDR1 MRHNA, CDR2 SNTAGT. The CDR3 length is 17 residues. CDR3 loop: CASERILAGGPRNIQYF. CDR3 DNA sequence: TGTGCCAGCGAACGGATCCTAGCGGGGGGGCCGCGAAACATTCAGTACTTC.

This clone was picked up a small number of times. The V gene is TRBV10-2, the J gene TRBJ2-2, with a weak D call TRBD2 (6 bases). Germline CDR1 WSHSY, CDR2 SAAADI. Trimming cost V 9 bases and J 13 bases, with 18 bases left between them. The CDR3 covers 12 residues. This CDR3 is CASTSSAVGLFF. In DNA form, the CDR3 reads TGCGCCAGTACTAGCTCAGCGGTTGGGCTGTTTTTT.

This clone has only one observation. The J gene is TRBJ1-4, the V gene TRBV4-1; possibly TRBD1 for D (5 bases). Germline assignment: CDR1 MGHRA and CDR2 YSYEKL. Trimming cost V 3 bases and J 3 bases, with 14 bases left between them. The CDR3 spans 16 residues. The CDR3 spells CASSQGTWPANEKLFF. In DNA, the CDR3 is TGCGCCAGCAGCCAGGGGACCTGGCCGGCTAATGAAAAACTGTTTTTT.

The rearrangement joins TRBV7-3 to TRBJ1-2; 7 bases map to TRBD1. The CDR3 covers 13 residues. Germline lookup yields CDR1 SGHTA and CDR2 FQGTGA. V was clipped by 3 bases and J by 5 bases; unmatched bases: 3. The CDR3, as DNA: TGTGCCAGCAGCTTTGGGACAGTATATGGCTACACCTTC. Protein product: CASSFGTVYGYTF.

In this sample, this clone turned up a few times. The chain has TRBV29-1 and TRBJ2-7; 9 nucleotides agree with TRBD1. The junction had 3 bases not matched to a gene; V was cut back by 5 bases and J by 1 base. In germline, CDR1 is SQVTM, CDR2 ANQGSEA. The CDR3 runs to 13 residues. The CDR3 coding sequence is TGCAGCGTTTCCGGGACAGGGTCCTACGAGCAGTACTTC. Translation: CSVSGTGSYEQYF.

The rearrangement links TRBV29-1 to TRBJ1-1, with D possibly TRBD1 on 6 matching bases. The CDR3 contains 15 residues. Germline assignment: CDR1 SQVTM and CDR2 ANQGSEA. The V end was cut by 0 bases, the J end by 6 bases, with 17 bases between. The CDR3 DNA reads TGCAGCGTTGAAGATCCGTACAGGGAGTCCCCTGAAGCTTTCTTT. Protein product: CSVEDPYRESPEAFF.